This T cell receptor (beta chain) was obtained from a study of T cell responses to AZD1222 COVID-19 vaccine. A note on this clone: The antigen remains undetermined.

Notes on the study in general: There were repertoire samples only from the period after the peak T cell response. Recipients of AZD1222 seropositive at baseline numbered only 5 or 6. Females outnumbered males among donors, who were mostly white British; clonal diversity was possibly underestimated.

The assay was immunoSEQ multiplex PCR, and TCRdb's table has in-frame clones only and misses some. The table lists 100,000 to 150,000 clones, around 90% of them singletons. CDR1 is SEHNR, CDR2 FQNEAQ, per germline (reference sequence). The CDR3 has 18 residues. Trimming took 1 base from V and 0 from J, leaving 13 bases between them. The sample in question was peripheral blood, obtained on day 0 of AZD1222 vaccination. The chain joins TRBV7-9 to TRBJ2-6, with D tentatively TRBD2 (5 bases). This sequence was found in an adult in good health. The CDR3 region has the DNA TGTGCCAGCAGCTTAGGGTTTCGAGGGAGCTCTGGGGCCAACGTCCTGACTTTC. The encoded protein is CASSLGFRGSSGANVLTF.